Presented here are 7 T cell receptor beta chains from one specimen sequenced in a study of neurological immune-mediated disorders. MiXCR was run by TCRdb on the 5' RACE reads, yielding one entry per CDR3 protein. The data contain 4,000 or so distinct CDR3 sequences, about 31% of them singletons. Sequencing was carried out using CD8+ T cells from blood. These receptors all stem from a man in his forties or fifties with HTLV-1-associated myelopathy (HAM/TSP).

The chain uses TRBV20-1 and TRBJ2-7; D is perhaps TRBD1 or TRBD2 (5 bases each). The CDR3 loop spans 14 amino acids. V was shortened by 3 bases and J by 2 bases, with 14 bases between the two germline ends. The germline V gene has CDR1 DFQATT and CDR2 SNEGSKA (reference sequence). CDR3: CSARRGALAYEQYF. The CDR3 DNA follows: TGCAGTGCTAGGAGAGGGGCCCTGGCCTACGAGCAGTACTTC.

About this clonotype itself: One end of the junction fails to match germline, which may point to a read error. The rearrangement joins TRBV18 to TRBJ2-1; 7 positions agree with TRBD2. Per germline, CDR1 KGHSH and CDR2 LQKENI. CDR3 length: 15 residues. CDR3 amino acids: CASSPPLTSLDDQFF. In DNA, the CDR3 is TGTGCCAGCTCTCCTCCTTTGACTAGCCTGGATGATCAGTTCTTC.

The chain couples TRBV19 to TRBJ1-1, with unresolved D. CDR3 size: 13 residues. V shed 5 bases and J shed 1 base, with 8 bases lying between them. Germline CDR1 is LNHDA and CDR2 is SQIVND (reference sequence). CDR3 protein: CASSLNSNTEAFF. DNA for the CDR3: TGTGCCAGTAGTCTCAACTCGAACACTGAAGCTTTCTTT.

This chain joins TRBV19 and TRBJ2-7; no clear D. The germline V and J ends were trimmed by 3 bases and 2 bases, with 14 bases remaining between them. The germline gives CDR1 LNHDA, CDR2 SQIVND (reference sequence). This CDR3 is 15 amino acids long. The CDR3 protein is CASSIQGGVPYEQYF. The DNA of the CDR3 is TGTGCCAGTAGTATCCAAGGTGGAGTGCCCTACGAGCAGTACTTC.

The sample holds many counts of this clonotype. CDR3 loop: CASSQSTNEQFF. CDR3 in DNA: TGTGCCAGCAGCCAATCCACAAATGAGCAGTTCTTC. V gene TRBV16 combines with J gene TRBJ2-1, with D unresolved. The V end lost 0 bases, the J end lost 7 bases, and 4 bases lay between the germline ends. Per germline, CDR1 KGHSY and CDR2 FQNENV. The CDR3 loop spans 12 amino acids.

The V and J genes are TRBV3-1 and TRBJ1-5, with 12 bases that match TRBD1. Germline CDR1 LGHDT, CDR2 YNNKEL (reference sequence). J lost 6 bases, V lost 4 bases, and 4 bases had no gene match. The CDR3 sequence is 15 residues long. In nucleotides, the CDR3 is TGTGCCAGCAGCCCCGGGACAGGGGGCGGTCAGCCCCAGCATTTT. Amino acids: CASSPGTGGGQPQHF.

Only a few counts were recorded for this clonotype. V and J are TRBV18 and TRBJ2-7, with TRBD2 matching over 8 bases. The V and J ends lost 3 bases and 1 base, in that order; junction bases with no gene match: 8. This CDR3 is built from 16 residues. CDR1 KGHSH and CDR2 LQKENI come from the germline V gene. CDR3 loop: CASSPPGGVGSYEQYF. The CDR3 DNA follows: TGTGCCAGCTCACCCCCCGGGGGGGTGGGATCCTACGAGCAGTACTTC.